What follows are 25 T cell receptor beta chains derived from one specimen sequenced in a study of cytomegalovirus exposure and HLA in healthy donors. Vbeta (60) and Jbeta (13) primers were used in the PCR. Sequenced by immunoSEQ multiplex PCR; TCRdb stores in-frame clones only, minus some. Here the sample spans some 67,000 clones, 80% to 90% being singletons. Specimen: PBMCs. These receptors came from a woman in her 30s in good health and CMV-seropositive.

This sequence joins TRBV9 and TRBJ2-1, with TRBD2 identical over 10 bases. Unmatched junction bases numbered 8, after V lost 4 bases and J lost 7 bases. The CDR3 is 15 residues long. In germline, CDR1 is SGDLS, CDR2 YYNGEE. This CDR3 is CASSPTNSGRNEQFF. CDR3 in DNA: TGTGCCAGCAGCCCCACCAATAGCGGGAGGAATGAGCAGTTCTTC.

The CDR3 region is CASSITKLGQASTDTQYF. The CDR3 DNA sequence: TGTGCCAGTAGTATCACAAAATTGGGGCAGGCTAGCACAGATACGCAGTATTTT. V is TRBV19 and J is TRBJ2-3; a possible D gene is TRBD1 (5 bases). The V gene lost 3 bases and the J gene lost 0 bases, with 19 bases spanning the gap. CDR1 and CDR2 (germline): LNHDA, SQIVND (reference sequence). There are 18 residues in the CDR3.

The chain joins TRBV15 to TRBJ2-7; D uncertain. The CDR3 has 13 residues. Trimming took off 1 base at V and 3 bases at J, with 7 bases between the two ends. Germline V gene lookup returns CDR1 LNHNV and CDR2 YYDKDF (reference sequence). The CDR3 DNA reads as TGTGCCACCAGCAGAGCGAGCAACTACGAGCAGTACTTC. Translated: CATSRASNYEQYF.

This chain joins TRBV18 and TRBJ1-2; the D is unclear. Germline V gene sequence: CDR1 KGHSH, CDR2 LQKENI. V was trimmed by 3 bases and J by 4 bases, leaving 6 bases between them. The CDR3 is 12 amino acids. The CDR3 protein is CASSPPGYGYTF. The CDR3 DNA sequence: TGTGCCAGCTCACCGCCGGGCTATGGCTACACCTTC.

This clone was counted once. This rearrangement joins TRBV7-9 to TRBJ1-5, with no clear D. The CDR3 covers 14 residues. V gave up 1 base and J gave up 3 bases, with 7 bases separating them. Germline values: CDR1 SEHNR, CDR2 FQNEAQ (reference sequence). The CDR3 loop is CASSLDQINQPQHF. The CDR3 bases are TGTGCCAGCAGCTTAGACCAGATCAATCAGCCCCAGCATTTT.

The V and J genes are TRBV4-1 and TRBJ2-1, with 14 nucleotides matching TRBD2. Per germline, CDR1 MGHRA and CDR2 YSYEKL. This CDR3 is built from 19 residues. V lost 2 bases and J lost 4; bases outside the gene matches: 10. The CDR3 is CASSQPGLAGGRRYNEQFF. CDR3 DNA sequence: TGCGCCAGCAGCCAACCCGGACTAGCGGGAGGCCGAAGGTACAATGAGCAGTTCTTC.

The chain has TRBV27 and TRBJ2-7, with 9 nucleotides matching TRBD2. From germline, CDR1 is MNHEY and CDR2 SMNVEV (reference sequence). V gave up 6 bases and J gave up 3 bases; unmatched junction bases: 9. The CDR3 covers 15 residues. In DNA form, the CDR3 reads TGTGCCAGCAGCCCCCTAGCGGGGTTTGGCTACGAGCAGTACTTC. Protein product: CASSPLAGFGYEQYF.

V is TRBV6-1 and J is TRBJ2-1; 15 nucleotides agree with TRBD2. CDR1 MNHNS and CDR2 SASEGT come from the germline V gene. The J segment lost 7 bases and the V segment lost 6 bases, leaving 1 base of the junction unmatched. The CDR3 sequence is 14 residues long. This CDR3 is CASRGTSGRNEQFF. The CDR3 DNA is TGTGCCAGCAGGGGGACTAGCGGGAGGAATGAGCAGTTCTTC.

The chain has TRBV27 and TRBJ2-7; D unclear. This CDR3 contains 15 residues. In germline, CDR1 is MNHEY, CDR2 SMNVEV (reference sequence). Trimming removed 11 bases at V and 3 bases at J, with 23 bases between. DNA of the CDR3: TGTGCCTCCAAGTACGCGGCAGAGACGGGCTACGAGCAGTACTTC. Protein sequence: CASKYAAETGYEQYF.

The V gene is TRBV6-1, the J gene TRBJ2-5; the match to TRBD1 covers 10 bases. The DNA matches TRBJ2-7 better at its end, which makes the J call doubtful. Germline V gene sequence: CDR1 MNHNS, CDR2 SASEGT. CDR3 size: 14 residues. CDR3 in amino acids: CASIGDRGWHEQYF. DNA for the CDR3: TGTGCCAGCATAGGGGACAGGGGTTGGCACGAGCAGTACTTC.

This clone was seen more than once but under ten times. This sequence joins TRBV5-4 and TRBJ2-7; 11 nucleotides align to TRBD1. J was trimmed by 6 bases and V by 0 bases; bases with no gene match: 5. CDR3 length: 15 amino acids. Germline-derived CDR1 and CDR2 are SGHNT and YYREEE (reference sequence). CDR3 nucleotides: TGTGCCAGCAGCTTGGGGGACAGGGGGAGAGGCGAGCAGTACTTC. Translation: CASSLGDRGRGEQYF.

V is TRBV27 and J is TRBJ1-1, with D possibly being TRBD1 (5 bases). Germline V lookup: CDR1 MNHEY, CDR2 SMNVEV (reference sequence). The CDR3 contains 13 residues. The V and J ends lost 2 bases and 6 bases respectively, with 10 bases between them. The CDR3 loop reads CASSLGGVAEAFF. In DNA form, the CDR3 reads TGTGCCAGCAGTTTAGGGGGGGTTGCTGAAGCTTTCTTT.

This sequence joins TRBV18 and TRBJ2-1; D might be TRBD1 (7 bases). Germline CDR1 and CDR2: KGHSH and LQKENI. Trimming removed 6 bases at V and 8 bases at J, with 23 bases between. The CDR3 loop spans 16 amino acids. DNA of the CDR3: TGTGCCAGCTCCTTCGGGACAGATCCCGGGAGCCATGAGCAGTTCTTC. This codes for CASSFGTDPGSHEQFF.

The J gene is TRBJ1-4, the V gene TRBV5-4, with D possibly TRBD1 on 6 matching bases. Per the germline V gene, CDR1 is SGHNT and CDR2 is YYREEE (reference sequence). The CDR3 length is 12 residues. Trimming cost V 0 bases and J 11 bases, with 8 bases left between them. The CDR3 bases are TGTGCCAGCAGCTTGGACCAGGGGAAACTGTTTTTT. It codes for CASSLDQGKLFF. The variable domain in full, completed from reference TRBV5-4 and TRBJ1-4, reads ETGVTQSPTHLIKTRGQQVTLRCSSQSGHNTVSWYQQALGQGPQFIFQYYREEENGRGNFPPRFSGLQFPNYSSELNVNALELDDSALYLCASSLDQGKLFFGSGTQLSVL.

The V and J genes are TRBV27 and TRBJ2-1; TRBD2 agrees at 11 bases. CDR3 length: 14 amino acids. Per germline, CDR1 MNHEY and CDR2 SMNVEV (reference sequence). V dropped 7 bases and J dropped 6; count of bases not matched to a gene: 5. The CDR3 protein is CASTGLAGANEQFF. CDR3 sequence (DNA): TGTGCCAGCACAGGACTAGCGGGCGCCAATGAGCAGTTCTTC.

The chain employs TRBV5-4 and TRBJ2-3, with 10 bases matching TRBD1. Germline V gene lookup returns CDR1 SGHNT and CDR2 YYREEE (reference sequence). The length of the CDR3 is 16 residues. V lost 4 bases to trimming and J lost 0 bases; unmatched junction nucleotides: 5. The CDR3 coding sequence is TGTGCCAGCAGCCCTGGACAGGGGGAGAGCACAGATACGCAGTATTTT. Its translation is CASSPGQGESTDTQYF.

The chain carries TRBV5-1 and TRBJ1-1, with D possibly matching TRBD1 (5 bases). The ends were cut back, 0 bases at V and 4 bases at J, with 10 bases in the middle. The CDR3 loop spans 14 amino acids. The germline gives CDR1 SGHRS, CDR2 YFSETQ. The CDR3 spells CASSLAAGGTEAFF. The CDR3 nucleotides read TGCGCCAGCAGCTTGGCCGCGGGGGGCACTGAAGCTTTCTTT.

The rearrangement links TRBV6-6 to TRBJ2-7; 7 nucleotides line up with TRBD1. Germline V gives CDR1 MNHNY, CDR2 SVGAGI (reference sequence). V dropped 6 bases and J dropped 0; count of bases not matched to a gene: 8. The CDR3 is 15 residues long. CDR3 region: CASSDTGVPSYEQYF. The CDR3 DNA reads as TGTGCCAGCAGCGATACAGGGGTGCCCTCCTACGAGCAGTACTTC.

This clone turned up a few times. The rearrangement links TRBV7-9 to TRBJ2-7; no definite D call. Trimming took off 8 bases at V and 2 bases at J, with 13 bases between the two ends. This CDR3 has 13 residues. Per germline, CDR1 SEHNR and CDR2 FQNEAQ (reference sequence). The CDR3 is CASGPLNPYEQYF. The CDR3 DNA reads as TGTGCCAGCGGGCCTCTTAATCCCTACGAGCAGTACTTC.

The sample holds one count of this clone. The J gene is TRBJ2-3, the V gene TRBV6-4, with 7 bases aligning to TRBD2. With 0 bases clipped from V and 0 bases from J, the junction kept 0 bases outside the gene matches. The CDR3 totals 15 residues. In germline, CDR1 is MRHNA, CDR2 SNTAGT. The CDR3 coding sequence is TGTGCCAGCAGTGACTCGACTAGCAGCACAGATACGCAGTATTTT. Encoded protein: CASSDSTSSTDTQYF.

The chain carries TRBV18 and TRBJ1-1; no firm D call. The CDR3 has 12 residues. V was clipped by 6 bases and J by 6 bases, with 11 bases between them. CDR1 and CDR2 from the germline V gene are KGHSH and LQKENI. Here the CDR3 reads CASSPRRAEAFF. The CDR3 coding sequence is TGTGCCAGCTCCCCTCGGCGGGCTGAAGCTTTCTTT. The complete variable domain, with remaining parts taken from reference TRBV18 and TRBJ1-1, reads NAGVMQNPRHLVRRRGQEARLRCSPMKGHSHVYWYRQLPEEGLKFMVYLQKENIIDESGMPKERFSAEFPKEGPSILRIQQVVRGDSAAYFCASSPRRAEAFFGQGTRLTVV.

The V gene is TRBV5-6, the J gene TRBJ1-1; D gene unclear. Germline V gene sequence: CDR1 SGHDT, CDR2 YYEEEE. Trimming removed 5 bases from V and 0 bases from J, with 11 bases in between. This CDR3 contains 14 residues. The CDR3 region is CASRLDALNTEAFF. In DNA, the CDR3 is TGTGCCAGCAGACTAGACGCTCTGAACACTGAAGCTTTCTTT.

V gene TRBV5-4 combines with J gene TRBJ2-3; D is ambiguous. This CDR3 contains 14 residues. The V gene's germline CDR1 is SGHNT and CDR2 YYREEE (reference sequence). Trimming removed 4 bases from V and 5 bases from J, with 14 bases in between. Here the CDR3 reads CASSRQARIDTQYF. CDR3 nucleotides: TGTGCCAGCAGCCGCCAGGCACGGATAGATACGCAGTATTTT. Together with reference TRBV5-4 and TRBJ2-3, the CDR3 gives the full variable domain: ETGVTQSPTHLIKTRGQQVTLRCSSQSGHNTVSWYQQALGQGPQFIFQYYREEENGRGNFPPRFSGLQFPNYSSELNVNALELDDSALYLCASSRQARIDTQYFGPGTRLTVL.

The V gene is TRBV11-2, the J gene TRBJ2-2; TRBD1 agrees at 10 bases. Germline V gene sequence: CDR1 SGHAT, CDR2 FQNNGV. The CDR3 runs to 14 residues. V gave up 10 bases and J gave up 4 bases; unmatched junction bases: 6. The CDR3 DNA sequence: TGTGCCATCCTCGGACAGGGGGTCACCGGGGAGCTGTTTTTT. Protein: CAILGQGVTGELFF.

The chain joins TRBV7-8 to TRBJ2-2, with 10 bases fitting TRBD2. Looked up from germline, CDR1 is SGHVS and CDR2 is FQNEAQ. V lost 0 bases and J lost 1; bases outside the gene matches: 8. The CDR3 length is 19 residues. The CDR3 loop is CASSLAGLAGVLNTGELFF. CDR3 bases: TGTGCCAGCAGCTTAGCGGGGCTAGCGGGAGTCTTGAACACCGGGGAGCTGTTTTTT. Looking up the rest from reference TRBV7-8 and TRBJ2-2 gives the full variable domain: GAGVSQSPRYKVAKRGQDVALRCDPISGHVSLFWYQQALGQGPEFLTYFQNEAQLDKSGLPSDRFFAERPEGSVSTLKIQRTQQEDSAVYLCASSLAGLAGVLNTGELFFGEGSRLTVL.